This is a list of T cell receptor beta chains from one sample in a study of identical twins. TCRdb reanalysed the 5' RACE reads using MiXCR and keeps one entry per CDR3 protein. The top ten clones hold approximately 14% of a sample with hundreds of thousands of distinct CDR3 sequences, roughly 20% of them seen once. Separately, the same data were catalogued under a study of T cells expressing NK-cell markers.

The sequenced sample consisted of PBMCs. The origin of the receptors is a woman under 30 in good health. Both conserved end residues are part of each CDR3. D genes are given only for firm matches. Clone size is not always given. Where it is, it says once, few, many or a class for expanded clones.

cdr3_nt: TGCAGCGTTGAAGTTCTCACTGAAGCTTTCTTT
cdr3_aa: CSVEVLTEAFF
clone_size: few
v_call: TRBV29-1
d_call: -
j_call: TRBJ1-1

cdr3_nt: TGTGCCAGCAGTTTCGACAGGGGTGATCAGTTCTTC
cdr3_aa: CASSFDRGDQFF
clone_size: -
v_call: TRBV12-3/TRBV12-4
d_call: TRBD1
j_call: TRBJ2-1

cdr3_nt: TGCAGTGCTAGACGGGGGGGTACTAGCACAGATACGCAGTATTTT
cdr3_aa: CSARRGGTSTDTQYF
clone_size: few
v_call: TRBV20-1
d_call: TRBD2
j_call: TRBJ2-3

cdr3_nt: TGCAGCGCTGCGGGGGGCACGTGGAATGAGCAGTTCTTC
cdr3_aa: CSAAGGTWNEQFF
clone_size: many
v_call: TRBV29-1
d_call: TRBD2
j_call: TRBJ2-1

cdr3_nt: TGTGCCAGCAGCTTTCGGGGGACTGGGGCCAACGTCCTGACTTTC
cdr3_aa: CASSFRGTGANVLTF
clone_size: few
v_call: TRBV5-5
d_call: -
j_call: TRBJ2-6

cdr3_nt: TGTGCCAGCAGGCCAGGGGAGGGCAGGGCGGCCGGGGAGCTGTTTTTT
cdr3_aa: CASRPGEGRAAGELFF
clone_size: few
v_call: TRBV27
d_call: -
j_call: TRBJ2-2

cdr3_nt: TGTGCCAGCAGCCATAAATGGGGGGGCCCGATGGATACGCAGTATTTT
cdr3_aa: CASSHKWGGPMDTQYF
clone_size: few
v_call: TRBV3-1
d_call: -
j_call: TRBJ2-3

cdr3_nt: TGTGCCAGCAGTGACAGGGGTGGAAATTCACCCCTCCACTTT
cdr3_aa: CASSDRGGNSPLHF
clone_size: few
v_call: TRBV9
d_call: TRBD1
j_call: TRBJ1-6

cdr3_nt: TGTGCCACTAGGACTAGCGGGGGGCCTAATGAGCAGTTCTTC
cdr3_aa: CATRTSGGPNEQFF
clone_size: few
v_call: TRBV24-1
d_call: TRBD2
j_call: TRBJ2-1

cdr3_nt: TGTGCCAGCTCACCTCAAGGGACGGGAGACACTGAAGCTTTCTTT
cdr3_aa: CASSPQGTGDTEAFF
clone_size: many
v_call: TRBV18
d_call: -
j_call: TRBJ1-1

cdr3_nt: TGCGCCAGCAGACGGGACAGGGGCTACGAGCAGTACTTC
cdr3_aa: CASRRDRGYEQYF
clone_size: many
v_call: TRBV5-1
d_call: TRBD1
j_call: TRBJ2-7

cdr3_nt: TGCAGCGTTGAAGATCGAGGGGGCGGGGGCCTTTCCTACGAGCAGTACTTC
cdr3_aa: CSVEDRGGGGLSYEQYF
clone_size: many
v_call: TRBV29-1
d_call: -
j_call: TRBJ2-7

cdr3_nt: TGCAGTGCTAGAAGCGCCTACTCCTACGAGCAGTACTTC
cdr3_aa: CSARSAYSYEQYF
clone_size: many
v_call: TRBV20-1
d_call: -
j_call: TRBJ2-7

cdr3_nt: TGTGCCAGCAGTTACGCGGCGGGGGGGCCTCAAGAGACCCAGTACTTC
cdr3_aa: CASSYAAGGPQETQYF
clone_size: -
v_call: TRBV6-5
d_call: TRBD2
j_call: TRBJ2-5

cdr3_nt: TGTGCCAGCAGTTATGGCGCCTACAATGAGCAGTTCTTC
cdr3_aa: CASSYGAYNEQFF
clone_size: many
v_call: TRBV6-2/TRBV6-3
d_call: -
j_call: TRBJ2-1

cdr3_nt: TGTGCCAGCATCAGAACTGGGTCCGGGACATCAGGCTACACCTTC
cdr3_aa: CASIRTGSGTSGYTF
clone_size: -
v_call: TRBV5-5
d_call: -
j_call: TRBJ1-2

cdr3_nt: TGTGCCAGCAGTGTTCAGCCCGTCGGTAACTATGGCTACACCTTC
cdr3_aa: CASSVQPVGNYGYTF
clone_size: few
v_call: TRBV2
d_call: -
j_call: TRBJ1-2

cdr3_nt: TGTGCCAGCAGCCCCGGGTCTGAAGCTTTCTTT
cdr3_aa: CASSPGSEAFF
clone_size: -
v_call: TRBV7-9
d_call: -
j_call: TRBJ1-1

cdr3_nt: TGCAGTGCTGGAGACAGTTCGTATCCGTACAATGAGCAGTTCTTC
cdr3_aa: CSAGDSSYPYNEQFF
clone_size: few
v_call: TRBV20-1
d_call: -
j_call: TRBJ2-1

cdr3_nt: TGCGCCAGCAACGCCCAGCGACAAGAGACCCAGTACTTC
cdr3_aa: CASNAQRQETQYF
clone_size: few
v_call: TRBV5-1
d_call: -
j_call: TRBJ2-5

cdr3_nt: TGCAGTGCTAGGGATTCACACACAGATACGCAGTATTTT
cdr3_aa: CSARDSHTDTQYF
clone_size: once
v_call: TRBV20-1
d_call: -
j_call: TRBJ2-3

cdr3_nt: TGTGCCAGCAGACTAGTCAATGAGCAGTTCTTC
cdr3_aa: CASRLVNEQFF
clone_size: -
v_call: TRBV12-3/TRBV12-4
d_call: -
j_call: TRBJ2-1

cdr3_nt: TGTGCCAGCAGCCTAAACTCGGCTGGTAACACCGGGGAGCTGTTTTTT
cdr3_aa: CASSLNSAGNTGELFF
clone_size: few
v_call: TRBV7-2
d_call: -
j_call: TRBJ2-2

cdr3_nt: TGTGCCAGCAGCCATAACTCTCGCGGTTCTAACTATGGCTACACCTTC
cdr3_aa: CASSHNSRGSNYGYTF
clone_size: -
v_call: TRBV3-1
d_call: -
j_call: TRBJ1-2

cdr3_nt: TGTGCCAGCAGCTTGGCCCTACGGGCATGGGAAAATGAAAAACTGTTTTTT
cdr3_aa: CASSLALRAWENEKLFF
clone_size: -
v_call: TRBV5-5
d_call: -
j_call: TRBJ1-4

cdr3_nt: TGTGCCACCAGGAGAGAAACAACCTATGGCTACACCTTC
cdr3_aa: CATRRETTYGYTF
clone_size: few
v_call: TRBV15
d_call: -
j_call: TRBJ1-2

cdr3_nt: TGTGCCACCAGTGACCCTCGCGGTTACGGAGATACGCAGTATTTT
cdr3_aa: CATSDPRGYGDTQYF
clone_size: many
v_call: TRBV24-1
d_call: -
j_call: TRBJ2-3

cdr3_nt: TGTGCCAGCAGCACTTGGGGCGGGGAGCTGTTTTTT
cdr3_aa: CASSTWGGELFF
clone_size: -
v_call: TRBV11-2
d_call: -
j_call: TRBJ2-2

cdr3_nt: TGTGCCACTTCGGGACTAGCGGGAGTTTACGAGCAGTTCTTC
cdr3_aa: CATSGLAGVYEQFF
clone_size: -
v_call: TRBV6-2/TRBV6-3
d_call: TRBD2
j_call: TRBJ2-1

cdr3_nt: TGTGCCAGCAGTTTGTTAGATGACTATGGCTACACCTTC
cdr3_aa: CASSLLDDYGYTF
clone_size: many
v_call: TRBV12-3/TRBV12-4
d_call: -
j_call: TRBJ1-2

cdr3_nt: TGTGCCAGCAGTGACGACGGTGATTATGGCTACACCTTC
cdr3_aa: CASSDDGDYGYTF
clone_size: -
v_call: TRBV12-3/TRBV12-4
d_call: -
j_call: TRBJ1-2

cdr3_nt: TGTGCCAGCAGCTTATCCCTGGCAGGGTTTTCGGATACGCAGTATTTT
cdr3_aa: CASSLSLAGFSDTQYF
clone_size: -
v_call: TRBV7-9
d_call: -
j_call: TRBJ2-3

cdr3_nt: TGTGCCAGCACCCTAGCCCTAGTAGATACGCAGTATTTT
cdr3_aa: CASTLALVDTQYF
clone_size: few
v_call: TRBV12-3/TRBV12-4
d_call: -
j_call: TRBJ2-3

cdr3_nt: TGTGCTAGTGGTCCGGCCCCCGAAAGGCCTGAAGCTTTCTTT
cdr3_aa: CASGPAPERPEAFF
clone_size: few
v_call: TRBV12-5
d_call: -
j_call: TRBJ1-1

cdr3_nt: TGTGCCAGCACATGGGGGGGAGTACGCAATCAGCCCCAGCATTTT
cdr3_aa: CASTWGGVRNQPQHF
clone_size: -
v_call: TRBV6-2/TRBV6-3
d_call: -
j_call: TRBJ1-5

cdr3_nt: TGTGCCAGCAGATTCGCACAGGGGTCTTTAGGAGATACGCAGTATTTT
cdr3_aa: CASRFAQGSLGDTQYF
clone_size: few
v_call: TRBV11-2
d_call: TRBD1
j_call: TRBJ2-3

cdr3_nt: TGTGCCAGCAGCGAGACCGGGGCTTCCTACGAGCAGTACTTC
cdr3_aa: CASSETGASYEQYF
clone_size: few
v_call: TRBV9
d_call: -
j_call: TRBJ2-7

cdr3_nt: TGTGCCAGCAGCTCCGGACTAGCGAAATACACAGGGGAGCTGTTTTTT
cdr3_aa: CASSSGLAKYTGELFF
clone_size: few
v_call: TRBV7-9
d_call: TRBD2
j_call: TRBJ2-2

cdr3_nt: TGTGCCAGCAGCAAAGCGAGAGTCCCTGGAAACACCATATATTTT
cdr3_aa: CASSKARVPGNTIYF
clone_size: -
v_call: TRBV21-1
d_call: -
j_call: TRBJ1-3

cdr3_nt: TGCGCCAGCAGTGAGGGGGGACAGACGTACACAGATACGCAGTATTTT
cdr3_aa: CASSEGGQTYTDTQYF
clone_size: few
v_call: TRBV10-1
d_call: TRBD1
j_call: TRBJ2-3

cdr3_nt: TGTGCCAGCAGCCCAGCGGCGGGACTGAACACTGAAGCTTTCTTT
cdr3_aa: CASSPAAGLNTEAFF
clone_size: -
v_call: TRBV7-2
d_call: -
j_call: TRBJ1-1

cdr3_nt: TGCAGTGCTAGGAAATCCCCGCTCGGGGGCCCCACAGATACGCAGTATTTT
cdr3_aa: CSARKSPLGGPTDTQYF
clone_size: few
v_call: TRBV20-1
d_call: -
j_call: TRBJ2-3

cdr3_nt: TGTGCCATCAGTGTACAGGGTGGGGAGACCCAGTACTTC
cdr3_aa: CAISVQGGETQYF
clone_size: -
v_call: TRBV10-3
d_call: -
j_call: TRBJ2-5